This T cell receptor beta chain was recovered during a study of shared T cell receptors in the human thymus (dated by TCRdb to about 2021). General notes on the study: The study examined how self-reactive, shared T-cell receptor alpha chains are generated in the human thymus.

Receptor amplification or capture employed the immunoSEQ multiplex PCR assay. Entries here come from immuneACCESS through TCRdb and include only in-frame sequences with V and J called. Some clones fail to appear in such tables; in the studies checked, an unresolved V gene covers under half of the shortfall, and the cause of the remainder is unknown. This sample holds about 380,000 clones; roughly 94% were observed only once. About 0.02% of the sample belongs to the ten largest clones. About this clone: No antigen is known for it. Per-base qualities were not stored, and no clone one base away is much larger.

The germline V gene specifies SGHTA as CDR1 and FQGNSA as CDR2. Its CDR3 holds 18 amino acids, cysteine through phenylalanine. The only DNA kept is the CDR3, 54 bases in frame from the first base. V lost 1 base and J lost 7 bases; the stretch between them is 25 bases long. The receptor chain draws on TRBV7-2 and TRBJ1-2, with the identity of the D gene unclear. The TCR was taken from a human donor. The material sequenced was thymocytes. Here is the DNA: TGTGCCAGCAGCTTAGAGGGAGGGCGTGGGTCCCACCTTTGTGGCTACACCTTC. This is translated as CASSLEGGRGSHLCGYTF. The full variable domain, with segments outside the CDR3 supplied by the reference TRBV7-2 and TRBJ1-2 proteins, appears as GAGVSQSPSNKVTEKGKDVELRCDPISGHTALYWYRQSLGQGLEFLIYFQGNSAPDKSGLPSDRFSAERTGGSVSTLTIQRTQQEDSAVYLCASSLEGGRGSHLCGYTFGSGTRLTVV.